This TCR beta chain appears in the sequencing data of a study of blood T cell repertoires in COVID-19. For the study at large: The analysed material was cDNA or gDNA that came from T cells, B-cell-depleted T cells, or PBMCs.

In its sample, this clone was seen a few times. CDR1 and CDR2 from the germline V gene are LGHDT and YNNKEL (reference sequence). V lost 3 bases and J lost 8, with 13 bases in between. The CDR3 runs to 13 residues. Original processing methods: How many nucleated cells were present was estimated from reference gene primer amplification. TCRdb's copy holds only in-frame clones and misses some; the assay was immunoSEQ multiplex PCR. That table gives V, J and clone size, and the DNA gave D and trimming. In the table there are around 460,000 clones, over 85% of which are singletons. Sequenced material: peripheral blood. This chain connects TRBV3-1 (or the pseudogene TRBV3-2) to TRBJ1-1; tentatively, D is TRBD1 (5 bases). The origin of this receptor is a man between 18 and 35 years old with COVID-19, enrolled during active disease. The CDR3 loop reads CASSQLKRQEAFF. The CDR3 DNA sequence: TGTGCCAGCAGCCAGTTGAAGAGACAGGAAGCTTTCTTT.